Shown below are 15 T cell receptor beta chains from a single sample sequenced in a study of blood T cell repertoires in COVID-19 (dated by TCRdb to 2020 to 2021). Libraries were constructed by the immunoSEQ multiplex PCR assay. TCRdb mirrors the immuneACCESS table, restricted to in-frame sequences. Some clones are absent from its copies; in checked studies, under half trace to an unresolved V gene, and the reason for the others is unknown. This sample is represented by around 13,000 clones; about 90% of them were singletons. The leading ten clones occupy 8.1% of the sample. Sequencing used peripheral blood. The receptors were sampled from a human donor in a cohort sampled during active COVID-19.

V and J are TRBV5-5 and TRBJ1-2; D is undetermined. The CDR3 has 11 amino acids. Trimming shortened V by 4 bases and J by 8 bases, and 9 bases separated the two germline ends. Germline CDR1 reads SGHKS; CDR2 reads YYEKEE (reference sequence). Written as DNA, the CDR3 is TGTGCCAGCAGCGCCAGGCTGGGCTACACCTTC. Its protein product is CASSARLGYTF.

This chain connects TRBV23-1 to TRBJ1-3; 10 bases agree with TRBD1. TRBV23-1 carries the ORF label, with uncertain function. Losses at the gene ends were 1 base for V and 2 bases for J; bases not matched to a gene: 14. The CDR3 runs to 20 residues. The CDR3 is CASSQFSGIWTGGPGNTIYF. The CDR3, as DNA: TGCGCCAGCAGTCAATTTTCAGGGATCTGGACAGGGGGACCTGGAAACACCATATATTTT.

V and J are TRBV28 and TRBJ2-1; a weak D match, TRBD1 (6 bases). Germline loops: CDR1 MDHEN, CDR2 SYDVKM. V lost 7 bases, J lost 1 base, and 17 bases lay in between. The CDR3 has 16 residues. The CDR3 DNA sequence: TGTGCCAGCACCTTTAGGGGGAGAGGGTCCTACAATGAGCAGTTCTTC. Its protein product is CASTFRGRGSYNEQFF.

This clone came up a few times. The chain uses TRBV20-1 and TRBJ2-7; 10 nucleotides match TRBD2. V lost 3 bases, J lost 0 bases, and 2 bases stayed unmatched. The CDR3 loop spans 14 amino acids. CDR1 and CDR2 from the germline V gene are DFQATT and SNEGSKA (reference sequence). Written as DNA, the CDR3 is TGCAGTGCTAGTCCTAGCGGGAGCTCCTACGAGCAGTACTTC. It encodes CSASPSGSSYEQYF.

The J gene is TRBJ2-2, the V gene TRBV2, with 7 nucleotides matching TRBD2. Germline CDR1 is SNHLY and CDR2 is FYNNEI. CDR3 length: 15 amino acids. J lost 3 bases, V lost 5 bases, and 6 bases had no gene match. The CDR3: CASSTLGLDTGELFF. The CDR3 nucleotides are TGTGCCAGCAGTACCCTAGGACTAGACACCGGGGAGCTGTTTTTT.

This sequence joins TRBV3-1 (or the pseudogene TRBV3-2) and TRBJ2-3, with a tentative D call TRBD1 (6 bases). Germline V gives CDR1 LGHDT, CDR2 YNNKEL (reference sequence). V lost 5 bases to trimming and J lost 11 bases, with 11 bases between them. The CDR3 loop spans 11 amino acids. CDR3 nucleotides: TGTGCCAGCAGCTCCGGGACACTGCAGTATTTT. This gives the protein CASSSGTLQYF.

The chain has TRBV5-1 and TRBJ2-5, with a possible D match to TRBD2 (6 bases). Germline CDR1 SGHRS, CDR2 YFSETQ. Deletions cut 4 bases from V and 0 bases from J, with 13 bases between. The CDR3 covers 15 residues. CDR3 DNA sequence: TGCGCCAGCAGCATGCAGGCTAGCGACCAAGAGACCCAGTACTTC. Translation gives CASSMQASDQETQYF. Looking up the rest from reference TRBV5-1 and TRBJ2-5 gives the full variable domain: KAGVTQTPRYLIKTRGQQVTLSCSPISGHRSVSWYQQTPGQGLQFLFEYFSETQRNKGNFPGRFSGRQFSNSRSEMNVSTLELGDSALYLCASSMQASDQETQYFGPGTRLLVL.

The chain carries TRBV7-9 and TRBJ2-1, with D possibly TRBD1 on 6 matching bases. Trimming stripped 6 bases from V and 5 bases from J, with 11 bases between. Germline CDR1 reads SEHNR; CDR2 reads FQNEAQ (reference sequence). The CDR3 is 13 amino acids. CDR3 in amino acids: CASRSRDNNEQFF. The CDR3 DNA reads TGTGCCAGCAGATCCCGGGACAACAATGAGCAGTTCTTC.

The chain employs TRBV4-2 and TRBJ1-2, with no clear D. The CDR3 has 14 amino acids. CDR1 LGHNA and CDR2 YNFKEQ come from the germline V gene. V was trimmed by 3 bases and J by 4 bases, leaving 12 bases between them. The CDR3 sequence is CASSHQVQLYGYTF. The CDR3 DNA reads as TGTGCCAGCAGCCACCAGGTCCAACTCTATGGCTACACCTTC.

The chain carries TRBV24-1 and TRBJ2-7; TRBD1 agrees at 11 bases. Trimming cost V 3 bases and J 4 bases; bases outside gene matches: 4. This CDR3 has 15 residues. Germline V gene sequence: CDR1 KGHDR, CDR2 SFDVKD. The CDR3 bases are TGTGCCACCAGTGATCCAGGACAGGGGGCGTACGAGCAGTACTTC. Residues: CATSDPGQGAYEQYF.

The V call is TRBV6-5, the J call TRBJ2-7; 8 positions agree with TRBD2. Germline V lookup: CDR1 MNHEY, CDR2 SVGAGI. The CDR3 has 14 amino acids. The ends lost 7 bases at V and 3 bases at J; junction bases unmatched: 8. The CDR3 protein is CASIPSGGGYEQYF. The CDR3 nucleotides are TGTGCCAGCATTCCCTCGGGGGGGGGCTACGAGCAGTACTTC.

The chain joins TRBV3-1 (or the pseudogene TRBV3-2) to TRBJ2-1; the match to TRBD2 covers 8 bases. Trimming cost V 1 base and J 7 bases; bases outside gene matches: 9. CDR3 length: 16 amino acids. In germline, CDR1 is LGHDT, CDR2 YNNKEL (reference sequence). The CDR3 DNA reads TGTGCCAGCAGCCAAGTCTGGAGCGGGAGCTCGAATGAGCAGTTCTTC. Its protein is CASSQVWSGSSNEQFF.

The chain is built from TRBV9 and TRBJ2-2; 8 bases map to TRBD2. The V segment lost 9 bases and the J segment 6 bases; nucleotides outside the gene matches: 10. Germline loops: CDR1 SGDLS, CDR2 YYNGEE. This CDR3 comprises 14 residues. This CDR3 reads CATSIGTSAGELFF. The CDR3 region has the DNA TGTGCCACCTCAATAGGGACTAGTGCCGGGGAGCTGTTTTTT. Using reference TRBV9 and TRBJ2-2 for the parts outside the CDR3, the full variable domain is DSGVTQTPKHLITATGQRVTLRCSPRSGDLSVYWYQQSLDQGLQFLIQYYNGEERAKGNILERFSAQQFPDLHSELNLSSLELGDSALYFCATSIGTSAGELFFGEGSRLTVL.

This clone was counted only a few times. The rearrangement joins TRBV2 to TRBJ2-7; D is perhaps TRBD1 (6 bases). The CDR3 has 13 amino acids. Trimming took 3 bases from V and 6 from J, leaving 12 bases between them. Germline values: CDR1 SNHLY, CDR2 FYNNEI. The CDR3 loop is CASSEPGHREQYF. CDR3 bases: TGTGCCAGCAGTGAGCCGGGACACCGCGAGCAGTACTTC. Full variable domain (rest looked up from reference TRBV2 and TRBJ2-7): EPEVTQTPSHQVTQMGQEVILRCVPISNHLYFYWYRQILGQKVEFLVSFYNNEISEKSEIFDDQFSVERPDGSNFTLKIRSTKLEDSAMYFCASSEPGHREQYFGPGTRLTVT.

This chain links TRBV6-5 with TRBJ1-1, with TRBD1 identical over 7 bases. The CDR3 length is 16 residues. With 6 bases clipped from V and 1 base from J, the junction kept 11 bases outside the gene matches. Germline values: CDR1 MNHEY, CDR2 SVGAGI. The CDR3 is CASSYGTDRQNTEAFF. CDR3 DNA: TGTGCCAGCAGCTACGGGACAGACAGACAGAACACTGAAGCTTTCTTT.